This entry lists 15 T cell receptor beta chains sequenced from one sample in a study of blood T cell repertoires in COVID-19. The assay was immunoSEQ multiplex PCR, and TCRdb's table has in-frame clones only and misses some. The table has fewer than 350,000 clones, around 93% seen once; the top ten hold 2.5% to 3%. The sequenced material came from PBMCs or T cells enriched from blood (not recorded which). The receptors shown here come from a man aged 35-49 years who had been exposed to COVID-19.

The rearrangement links TRBV5-4 to TRBJ1-1; no firm D call. The germline V gene encodes CDR1 SGHNT and CDR2 YYREEE (reference sequence). Trimming removed 4 bases at V and 4 bases at J, with 11 bases between. This CDR3 has 13 residues. The CDR3 sequence is CASSTRGGTEAFF. The CDR3 DNA reads as TGTGCCAGCAGCACGCGGGGAGGCACTGAAGCTTTCTTT.

The V gene is TRBV18, the J gene TRBJ2-4, with D possibly TRBD2 on 6 matching bases. The CDR3 length is 14 residues. Trimming stripped 3 bases from V and 7 bases from J, with 13 bases between. In germline, CDR1 is KGHSH, CDR2 LQKENI. CDR3 protein: CASSPGGVRNIQYF. Written as DNA, the CDR3 is TGTGCCAGCTCACCCGGAGGGGTCCGGAACATTCAGTACTTC.

This rearrangement joins TRBV11-2 to TRBJ2-7, with 13 bases aligning to TRBD2. The V gene end was trimmed by 8 bases and the J gene end by 3 bases; junction bases not matched to a gene: 1. The germline V gene encodes CDR1 SGHAT and CDR2 FQNNGV. The CDR3 is 13 residues long. CDR3 sequence reads: CASGTSGIYEQYF. The CDR3 region has the DNA TGTGCCAGCGGGACTAGCGGGATCTACGAGCAGTACTTC. Full variable domain (missing parts from reference TRBV11-2 and TRBJ2-7): EAGVAQSPRYKIIEKRQSVAFWCNPISGHATLYWYQQILGQGPKLLIQFQNNGVVDDSQLPKDRFSAERLKGVDSTLKIQPAKLEDSAVYLCASGTSGIYEQYFGPGTRLTVT.

The chain has TRBV18 and TRBJ2-7; 7 nucleotides agree with TRBD1. Germline values: CDR1 KGHSH, CDR2 LQKENI. With 2 bases clipped from V and 4 bases from J, the junction kept 5 bases outside the gene matches. This CDR3 comprises 14 residues. CDR3 DNA sequence: TGTGCCAGCTCACCAAGGCAGGGGGTATACGAGCAGTACTTC. Protein sequence: CASSPRQGVYEQYF. The full variable domain, with the rest looked up from reference TRBV18 and TRBJ2-7, is NAGVMQNPRHLVRRRGQEARLRCSPMKGHSHVYWYRQLPEEGLKFMVYLQKENIIDESGMPKERFSAEFPKEGPSILRIQQVVRGDSAAYFCASSPRQGVYEQYFGPGTRLTVT.

This clone was picked up many times. This chain joins TRBV29-1 and TRBJ2-1; TRBD1 aligns across 10 bases. The ends lost 6 bases at V and 5 bases at J; junction bases unmatched: 10. Germline loops: CDR1 SQVTM, CDR2 ANQGSEA. The CDR3 consists of 15 residues. The CDR3 DNA reads TGCAGCGTGGCGGCGGGGGACAGGGGTAACAATGAGCAGTTCTTC. It specifies CSVAAGDRGNNEQFF.

The chain has TRBV11-2 and TRBJ2-2, with D possibly TRBD2 on 5 matching bases. V lost 7 bases, J lost 10 bases, and 16 bases lay in between. The CDR3 covers 13 residues. Looked up from germline, CDR1 is SGHAT and CDR2 is FQNNGV. The CDR3 here is CASKSSGKVELFF. In DNA, the CDR3 is TGTGCCAGCAAAAGTTCCGGGAAGGTGGAGCTGTTTTTT.

The V gene is TRBV12-3 or TRBV12-4, the J gene TRBJ2-3, with D possibly being TRBD2 (5 bases). The V end was cut by 0 bases, the J end by 6 bases, with 7 bases between. This CDR3 has 13 amino acids. CDR3 sequence reads: CASSLAGADTQYF. In nucleotides, the CDR3 is TGTGCCAGCAGTTTAGCGGGAGCGGATACGCAGTATTTT.

The chain recombines TRBV11-1 with TRBJ2-3, with 15 bases lining up with TRBD2. The CDR3 is made up of 16 amino acids. The J segment lost 9 bases and the V segment lost 5 bases, leaving 9 bases of the junction unmatched. CDR1 and CDR2 (germline): SGHAT, FQDESV (reference sequence). The CDR3 is CASSARTSGRDGTQYF. DNA for the CDR3: TGTGCCAGCAGCGCCAGGACTAGCGGGAGGGATGGGACGCAGTATTTT.

The V gene is TRBV18, the J gene TRBJ2-2, with TRBD1 matching 7 bases. J was trimmed by 4 bases and V by 1 base; bases with no gene match: 3. This CDR3 is 15 amino acids long. The V gene's germline CDR1 is KGHSH and CDR2 LQKENI. CDR3 amino acids: CASSPLAGGTGELFF. In DNA, the CDR3 is TGTGCCAGCTCACCACTGGCAGGGGGCACCGGGGAGCTGTTTTTT.

The chain couples TRBV6-5 to TRBJ1-2; TRBD1 agrees at 9 bases. This CDR3 spans 13 amino acids. The V and J ends lost 6 bases and 7 bases, in that order; junction bases with no gene match: 6. Looked up from germline, CDR1 is MNHEY and CDR2 is SVGAGI. CDR3 loop: CASRRGQGVGYTF. As DNA, the CDR3 is TGTGCCAGCAGACGGGGACAGGGAGTTGGCTACACCTTC.

The rearrangement uses TRBV3-1 (or the pseudogene TRBV3-2) and TRBJ1-1; 10 nucleotides agree with TRBD1. The CDR3 is 19 amino acids. J was trimmed by 5 bases and V by 1 base; bases with no gene match: 16. Germline V CDR1 and CDR2: LGHDT, YNNKEL (reference sequence). CDR3 coding DNA: TGTGCCAGCAGCCAAGTGACCTTGGGACAGGGGACATACGGAACTGAAGCTTTCTTT. This sequence encodes CASSQVTLGQGTYGTEAFF.

The genes are TRBV18 and TRBJ2-1; D is ambiguous. Germline CDR1 and CDR2: KGHSH and LQKENI. The CDR3 has 14 amino acids. Trimming removed 1 base at V and 5 bases at J, with 9 bases between. The CDR3 region is CASSPQLVDNEQFF. In nucleotides, the CDR3 is TGTGCCAGCTCACCACAGCTTGTAGACAATGAGCAGTTCTTC.

The chain has TRBV6-5 and TRBJ1-2, with TRBD1 as a possible D gene (6 bases). The CDR3 contains 11 residues. V lost 6 bases, J lost 5 bases, and 7 bases lay in between. Per the germline V gene, CDR1 is MNHEY and CDR2 is SVGAGI. The DNA for the CDR3 is TGTGCCAGCAGGGGGGCGTATGGCTACACCTTC. Its protein is CASRGAYGYTF.

V gene TRBV7-8 combines with J gene TRBJ2-5; the D is unclear. The CDR3 length is 12 residues. CDR1 is SGHVS, CDR2 FQNEAQ, per germline. The germline V and J ends were trimmed by 5 bases and 6 bases, with 10 bases remaining between them. CDR3 sequence reads: CASSPRFQTQYF. The DNA of the CDR3 is TGTGCCAGCAGCCCCCGTTTCCAGACCCAGTACTTC.

This rearrangement joins TRBV5-1 to TRBJ2-1; D possibly corresponds to TRBD2 (5 bases). Germline V gives CDR1 SGHRS, CDR2 YFSETQ. Between the trimmed V and J ends, which lost 2 bases and 0 bases, there was a span of 21 bases. The CDR3 is 19 amino acids. The DNA of the CDR3 is TGCGCCAGCAGCTTAGGTCAGACGACTATACTAAGCTCCTACAATGAGCAGTTCTTC. Encoded protein: CASSLGQTTILSSYNEQFF.